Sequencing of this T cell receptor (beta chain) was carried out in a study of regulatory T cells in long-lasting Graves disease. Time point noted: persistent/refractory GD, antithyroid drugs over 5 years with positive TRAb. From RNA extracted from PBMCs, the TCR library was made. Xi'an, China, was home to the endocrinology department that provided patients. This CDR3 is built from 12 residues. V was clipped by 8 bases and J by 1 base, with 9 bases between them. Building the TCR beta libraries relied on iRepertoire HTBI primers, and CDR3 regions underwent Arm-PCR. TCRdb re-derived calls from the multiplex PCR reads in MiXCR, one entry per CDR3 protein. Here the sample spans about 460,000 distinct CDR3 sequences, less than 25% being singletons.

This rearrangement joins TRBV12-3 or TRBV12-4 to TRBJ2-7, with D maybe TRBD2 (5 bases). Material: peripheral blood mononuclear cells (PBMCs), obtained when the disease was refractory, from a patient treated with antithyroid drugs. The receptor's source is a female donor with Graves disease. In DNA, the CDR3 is TGTGCCAGCGGTAGGGAGTCCTACGAGCAGTACTTC. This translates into CASGRESYEQYF.